A selection of T cell receptor beta chains follows, all from one sample in a study of CD8+ T cells in alopecia areata. Data came from immunoSEQ multiplex PCR; TCRdb stores just in-frame clones and leaves some out. This sample has about 150,000 clones, with roughly 58% found just once. Sequenced: CD8+ T cells sorted from blood. The receptors derive from a human donor in good health. CDR3s include the opening cysteine and the closing phenylalanine or tryptophan. The order of the fields is D gene, clone size, J gene, V gene, CDR3 protein, CDR3 DNA. The D gene is left open where the match is weak. Size tells how often a clone was seen (once, few, many) or the class of an expanded clone, and some rows leave it out.

TRBD2	few	TRBJ2-3	TRBV28	CASSSVSGTSTDTQYF	TGTGCCAGCAGTTCGGTTAGCGGGACCAGCACAGATACGCAGTATTTT
.	.	TRBJ1-5	TRBV25-1	CASSHSNQPQHF	TGTGCCAGCAGCCATAGCAATCAGCCCCAGCATTTT
TRBD2	.	TRBJ2-5	TRBV6-5	CASSLPGGPMETQYF	TGTGCCAGCAGTTTGCCGGGAGGGCCTATGGAGACCCAGTACTTC
TRBD1	few	TRBJ2-6	TRBV10-3	CAISDRGSAGANVLTF	TGTGCCATCAGCGACAGGGGAAGCGCTGGGGCCAACGTCCTGACTTTC
TRBD1	.	TRBJ1-2	TRBV4-1	CASSRRQGPNGYTF	TGCGCCAGCAGCCGTAGACAGGGTCCCAATGGCTACACCTTC
.	few	TRBJ2-3	TRBV29-1	CSVEVVAKPFTDTQYF	TGCAGCGTTGAAGTGGTGGCCAAACCTTTCACAGATACGCAGTATTTT
TRBD1	.	TRBJ2-5	TRBV13	CASSPGQGEETQYF	TGTGCCAGCAGCCCGGGACAGGGAGAAGAGACCCAGTACTTC
.	.	TRBJ2-2	TRBV15	CATSTPTGELFF	TGTGCCACCAGCACCCCCACCGGGGAGCTGTTTTTT
.	once	TRBJ2-1	TRBV5-1	CASSLAGNEQFF	TGCGCCAGCAGCTTGGCCGGGAATGAGCAGTTCTTC
.	.	TRBJ2-1	TRBV4-1	CASSQGNPLYNEQFF	TGCGCCAGCAGCCAAGGGAACCCTCTGTACAATGAGCAGTTCTTC
TRBD1	.	TRBJ2-7	TRBV27	CASSLKDRFYEQYF	TGTGCCAGCAGTTTAAAGGACAGGTTCTACGAGCAGTACTTC
.	.	TRBJ1-1	TRBV2	CASSGLEAFF	TGTGCCAGTAGTGGGCTAGAAGCTTTCTTT
.	.	TRBJ2-7	TRBV13	CASSLGSASADEQYF	TGTGCCAGCAGCTTAGGATCGGCTAGCGCCGACGAGCAGTACTTC
.	.	TRBJ1-1	TRBV10-2	CASSETGLNTEAFF	TGCGCCAGCAGTGAGACAGGGCTGAACACTGAAGCTTTCTTT
.	.	TRBJ2-6	TRBV30	CAWSPPLTANVLTF	TGTGCCTGGAGTCCGCCGTTGACGGCCAACGTCCTGACTTTC
.	.	TRBJ2-1	TRBV4-1	CASSHAPWGSYNEQFF	TGCGCCAGCAGCCATGCTCCTTGGGGGTCCTACAATGAGCAGTTCTTC
TRBD1	few	TRBJ2-6	TRBV29-1	CSVEVYRGPGANVLTF	TGCAGCGTTGAAGTTTACAGGGGACCTGGGGCCAACGTCCTGACTTTC
.	few	TRBJ1-1	TRBV5-4	CASSAGGPGVNTEAFF	TGTGCCAGCAGCGCTGGGGGCCCGGGGGTAAACACTGAAGCTTTCTTT
.	.	TRBJ2-7	TRBV6-1	CASSEWTAPDNYEQYF	TGTGCCAGCAGTGAATGGACCGCCCCCGATAACTACGAGCAGTACTTC
TRBD2	.	TRBJ2-1	TRBV27	CASSLPGGYNEQFF	TGTGCCAGCAGTTTACCGGGAGGGTACAATGAGCAGTTCTTC
.	.	TRBJ2-1	TRBV7-3	CASSLSAYNEQFF	TGTGCCAGCAGCTTATCGGCTTACAATGAGCAGTTCTTC
.	.	TRBJ2-7	TRBV6-4	CASNQGLEQYF	TGTGCCAGCAACCAGGGGCTCGAGCAGTACTTC
.	.	TRBJ2-7	TRBV5-1	CASSLAVTDYEQYF	TGCGCCAGCAGCTTGGCCGTGACAGACTACGAGCAGTACTTC
TRBD2	.	TRBJ2-1	TRBV29-1	CSDPGTSGAVSSYNEQFF	TGCAGCGATCCCGGGACTAGCGGGGCCGTTAGCTCCTACAATGAGCAGTTCTTC
.	.	TRBJ1-2	TRBV9	CASSSQGNYGYTF	TGTGCCAGCAGCTCACAGGGTAACTATGGCTACACCTTC
.	.	TRBJ1-1	TRBV27	CASSLRVGAEAFF	TGTGCCAGCAGTTTACGGGTTGGGGCTGAAGCTTTCTTT
.	.	TRBJ2-7	TRBV30	CAWSVQASSYEQYF	TGTGCCTGGAGTGTGCAGGCGAGCTCCTACGAGCAGTACTTC
.	few	TRBJ2-7	TRBV29-1	CSAAPGENYEQYF	TGCAGCGCCGCCCCCGGAGAAAACTACGAGCAGTACTTC
TRBD2	.	TRBJ2-3	TRBV4-2	CASSQEPSGSVADTQYF	TGTGCCAGCAGCCAAGAACCGAGCGGGAGTGTGGCAGATACGCAGTATTTT
.	.	TRBJ2-7	TRBV4-1	CASSQQLSYEQYF	TGCGCCAGCAGCCAACAACTCTCCTACGAGCAGTACTTC
.	.	TRBJ1-5	TRBV30	CAWSVVRNQPQHF	TGTGCCTGGAGTGTTGTACGTAATCAGCCCCAGCATTTT
.	.	TRBJ1-2	TRBV9	CASSVAIILPGRSSYTF	TGTGCCAGCAGCGTAGCTATCATCCTTCCGGGACGGTCAAGCTACACCTTC
TRBD2	.	TRBJ2-5	TRBV5-6	CASMTSGRETQYF	TGTGCCAGCATGACTAGCGGGAGAGAGACCCAGTACTTC
.	.	TRBJ2-6	TRBV15	CATSRGVGGANVLTF	TGTGCCACCAGCAGAGGGGTAGGTGGGGCCAACGTCCTGACTTTC
.	few	TRBJ2-7	TRBV19	CASTKDPMGEQYF	TGTGCCAGTACCAAGGACCCAATGGGGGAGCAGTACTTC
TRBD2	once	TRBJ2-5	TRBV28	CASTRLAGEETQYF	TGTGCCAGCACACGACTAGCGGGAGAAGAGACCCAGTACTTC
TRBD2	.	TRBJ2-5	TRBV7-9	CASSFTWGAGGQETQYF	TGTGCCAGCAGCTTTACCTGGGGGGCGGGAGGACAAGAGACCCAGTACTTC
.	few	TRBJ2-2	TRBV5-6	CASSLAYGFVGELFF	TGTGCCAGCAGCTTGGCGTACGGGTTTGTCGGGGAGCTGTTTTTT
TRBD1	.	TRBJ1-1	TRBV11-1	CASSVTGTGGEAFF	TGTGCCAGCAGCGTAACCGGGACAGGGGGGGAAGCTTTCTTT